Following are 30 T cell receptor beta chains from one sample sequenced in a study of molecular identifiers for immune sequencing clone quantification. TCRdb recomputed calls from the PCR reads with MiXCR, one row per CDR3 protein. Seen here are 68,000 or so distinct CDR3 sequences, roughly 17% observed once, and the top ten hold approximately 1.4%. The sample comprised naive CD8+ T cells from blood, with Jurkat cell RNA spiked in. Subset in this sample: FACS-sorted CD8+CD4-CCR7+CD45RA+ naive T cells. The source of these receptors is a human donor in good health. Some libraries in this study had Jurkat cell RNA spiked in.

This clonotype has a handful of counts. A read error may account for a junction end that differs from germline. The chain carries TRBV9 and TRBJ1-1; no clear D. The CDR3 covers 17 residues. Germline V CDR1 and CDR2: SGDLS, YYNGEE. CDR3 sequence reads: CASSVVLWAGSNTEALF. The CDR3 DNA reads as TGTGCCAGCAGCGTAGTATTATGGGCAGGATCGAACACTGAAGCTCTCTTT.

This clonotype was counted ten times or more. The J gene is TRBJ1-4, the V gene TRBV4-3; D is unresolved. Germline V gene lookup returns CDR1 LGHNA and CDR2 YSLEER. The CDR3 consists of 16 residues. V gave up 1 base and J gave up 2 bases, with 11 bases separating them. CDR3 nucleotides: TGCGCCAGCAGCCAAGGGGGTGGTGGGACTAATGAAAAACTGTTTTTT. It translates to CASSQGGGGTNEKLFF.

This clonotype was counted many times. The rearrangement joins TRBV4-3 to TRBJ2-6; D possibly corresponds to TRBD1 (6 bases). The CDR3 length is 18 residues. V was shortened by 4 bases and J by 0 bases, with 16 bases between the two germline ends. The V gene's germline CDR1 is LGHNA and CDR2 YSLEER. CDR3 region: CASSPRTAGTSGANVLTF. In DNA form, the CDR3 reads TGCGCCAGCAGCCCAAGGACAGCCGGCACCTCTGGGGCCAACGTCCTGACTTTC.

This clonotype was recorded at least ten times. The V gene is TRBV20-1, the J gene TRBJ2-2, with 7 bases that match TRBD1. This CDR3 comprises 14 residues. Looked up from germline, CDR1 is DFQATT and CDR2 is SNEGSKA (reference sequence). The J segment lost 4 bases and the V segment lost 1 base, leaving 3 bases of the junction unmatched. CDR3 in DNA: TGCAGTGCTAGAGGACAGGGTGTCACCGGGGAGCTGTTTTTT. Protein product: CSARGQGVTGELFF.

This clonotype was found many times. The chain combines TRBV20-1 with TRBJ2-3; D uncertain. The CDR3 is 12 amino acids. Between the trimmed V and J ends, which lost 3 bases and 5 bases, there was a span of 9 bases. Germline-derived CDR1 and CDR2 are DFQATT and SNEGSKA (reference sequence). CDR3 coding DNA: TGCAGTGCTAGTATGCCGGGAGATACGCAGTATTTT. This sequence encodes CSASMPGDTQYF.

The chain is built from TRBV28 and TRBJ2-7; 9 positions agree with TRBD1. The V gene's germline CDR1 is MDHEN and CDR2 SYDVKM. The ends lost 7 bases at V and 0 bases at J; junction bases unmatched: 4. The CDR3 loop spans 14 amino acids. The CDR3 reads CASTETGGSYEQYF. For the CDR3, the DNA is TGTGCCAGCACTGAGACAGGGGGCTCCTACGAGCAGTACTTC.

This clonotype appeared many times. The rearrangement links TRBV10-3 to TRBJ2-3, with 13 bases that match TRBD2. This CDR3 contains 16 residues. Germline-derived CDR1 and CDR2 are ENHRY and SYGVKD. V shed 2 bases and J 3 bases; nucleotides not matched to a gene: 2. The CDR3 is CAISEPGLAGTDTQYF. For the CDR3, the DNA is TGTGCCATCAGTGAGCCGGGACTAGCGGGAACAGATACGCAGTATTTT.

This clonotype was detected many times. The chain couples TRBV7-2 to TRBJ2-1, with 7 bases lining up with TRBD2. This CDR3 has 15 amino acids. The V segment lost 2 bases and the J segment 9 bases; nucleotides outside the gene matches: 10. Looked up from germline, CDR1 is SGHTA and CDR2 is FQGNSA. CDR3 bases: TGTGCCAGCAGCTTATTCGGGGGAGGGTACTTTGAGCAGTTCTTC. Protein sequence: CASSLFGGGYFEQFF.

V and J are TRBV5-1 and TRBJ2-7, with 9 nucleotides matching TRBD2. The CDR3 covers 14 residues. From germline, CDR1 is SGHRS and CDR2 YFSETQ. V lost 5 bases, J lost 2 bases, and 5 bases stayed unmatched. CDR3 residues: CASRRLAETYEQYF. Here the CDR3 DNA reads TGCGCCAGCAGGAGACTAGCGGAGACCTACGAGCAGTACTTC.

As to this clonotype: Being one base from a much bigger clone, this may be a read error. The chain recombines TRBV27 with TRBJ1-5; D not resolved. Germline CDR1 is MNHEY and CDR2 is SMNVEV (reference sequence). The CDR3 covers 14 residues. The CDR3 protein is CASGLIVGNQPQHF. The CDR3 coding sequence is TGTGCCAGCGGTTTGATAGTTGGGAATCAGCCCCAGCATTTT.

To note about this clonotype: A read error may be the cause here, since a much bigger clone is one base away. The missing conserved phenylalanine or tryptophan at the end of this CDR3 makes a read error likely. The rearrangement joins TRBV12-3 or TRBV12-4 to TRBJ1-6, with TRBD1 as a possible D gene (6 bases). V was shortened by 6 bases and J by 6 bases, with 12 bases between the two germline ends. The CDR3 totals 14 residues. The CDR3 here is CASSYRVGNSPLHS. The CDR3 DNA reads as TGTGCCAGCAGCTACAGGGTTGGTAATTCACCCCTCCACTCT.

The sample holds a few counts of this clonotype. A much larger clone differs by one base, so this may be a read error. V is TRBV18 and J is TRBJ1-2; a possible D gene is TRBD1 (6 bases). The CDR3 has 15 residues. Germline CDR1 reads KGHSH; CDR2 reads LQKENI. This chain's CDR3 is CAGSPPGQGLYGYTF. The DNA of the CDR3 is TGTGCCGGCTCACCGCCGGGACAAGGACTCTATGGCTACACCTTC.

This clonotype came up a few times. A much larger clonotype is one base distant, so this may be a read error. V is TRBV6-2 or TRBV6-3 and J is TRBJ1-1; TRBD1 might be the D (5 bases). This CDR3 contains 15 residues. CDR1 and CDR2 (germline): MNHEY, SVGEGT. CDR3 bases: TGTGCCAGCAGGGAGCAGGGTATGATGAACACTGAAGCTCTCTTT. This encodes CASREQGMMNTEALF.

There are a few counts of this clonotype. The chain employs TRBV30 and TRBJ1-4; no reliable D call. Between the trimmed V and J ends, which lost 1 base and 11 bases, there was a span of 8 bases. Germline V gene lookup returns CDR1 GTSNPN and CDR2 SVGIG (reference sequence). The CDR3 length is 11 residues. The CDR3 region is CAWSDVEKLFF. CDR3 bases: TGTGCCTGGAGTGATGTGGAGAAACTGTTTTTT.

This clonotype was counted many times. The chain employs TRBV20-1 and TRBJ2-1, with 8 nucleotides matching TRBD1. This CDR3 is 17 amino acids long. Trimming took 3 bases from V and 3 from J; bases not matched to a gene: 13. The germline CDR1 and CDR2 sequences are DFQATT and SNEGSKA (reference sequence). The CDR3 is CSARSGSRTGNYNEQFF. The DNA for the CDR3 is TGCAGTGCTAGGTCCGGTAGCAGGACAGGGAACTACAATGAGCAGTTCTTC.

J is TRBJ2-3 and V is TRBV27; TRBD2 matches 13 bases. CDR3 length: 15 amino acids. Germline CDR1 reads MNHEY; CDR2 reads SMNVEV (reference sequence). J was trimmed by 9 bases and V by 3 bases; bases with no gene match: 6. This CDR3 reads CASSLPTSGRTTQYF. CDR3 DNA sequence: TGTGCCAGCAGTTTGCCGACTAGCGGGAGGACAACGCAGTATTTT.

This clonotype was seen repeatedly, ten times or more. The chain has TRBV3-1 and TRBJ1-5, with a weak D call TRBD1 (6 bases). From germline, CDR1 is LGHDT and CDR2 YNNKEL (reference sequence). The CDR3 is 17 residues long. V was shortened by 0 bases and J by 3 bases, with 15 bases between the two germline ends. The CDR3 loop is CASSQDLPGVPNQPQHF. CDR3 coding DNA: TGTGCCAGCAGCCAAGATCTGCCAGGGGTCCCCAATCAGCCCCAGCATTTT.

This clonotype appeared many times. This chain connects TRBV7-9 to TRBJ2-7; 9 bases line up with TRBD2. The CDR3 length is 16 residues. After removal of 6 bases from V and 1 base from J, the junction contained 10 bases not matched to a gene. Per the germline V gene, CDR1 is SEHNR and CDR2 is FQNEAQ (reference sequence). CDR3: CASSPVGGRDSYEQYF. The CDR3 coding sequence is TGTGCCAGCAGTCCAGTAGGCGGGAGGGATTCCTACGAGCAGTACTTC.

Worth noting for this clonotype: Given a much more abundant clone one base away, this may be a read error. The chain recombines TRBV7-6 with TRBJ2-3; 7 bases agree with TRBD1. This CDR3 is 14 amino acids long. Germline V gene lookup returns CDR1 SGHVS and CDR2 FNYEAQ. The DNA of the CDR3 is TGTGCCAGCAGTGGGCTAGGGGGCACAGATACGCGGTATTTT. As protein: CASSGLGGTDTRYF.

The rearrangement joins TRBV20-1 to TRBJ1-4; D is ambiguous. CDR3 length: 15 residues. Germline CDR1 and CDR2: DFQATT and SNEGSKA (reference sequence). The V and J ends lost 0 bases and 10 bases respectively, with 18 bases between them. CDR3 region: CSARDPGGRGGKLFF. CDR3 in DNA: TGCAGTGCTAGAGATCCAGGCGGACGGGGAGGAAAACTGTTTTTT.

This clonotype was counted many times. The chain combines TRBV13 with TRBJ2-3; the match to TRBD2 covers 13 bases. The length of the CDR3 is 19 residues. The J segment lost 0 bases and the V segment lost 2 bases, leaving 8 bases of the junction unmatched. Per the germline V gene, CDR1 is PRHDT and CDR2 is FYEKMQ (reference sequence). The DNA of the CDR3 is TGTGCCAGCAGCTTAACCGGGACTAGCGGGACGACTAGCACAGATACGCAGTATTTT. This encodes CASSLTGTSGTTSTDTQYF.

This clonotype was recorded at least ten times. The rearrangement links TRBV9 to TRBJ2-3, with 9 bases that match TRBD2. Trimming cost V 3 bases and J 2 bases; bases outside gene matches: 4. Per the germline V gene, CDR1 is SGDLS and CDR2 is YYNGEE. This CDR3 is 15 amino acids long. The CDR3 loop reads CASSEGLADTDTQYF. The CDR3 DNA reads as TGTGCCAGCAGCGAGGGACTAGCCGACACAGATACGCAGTATTTT.

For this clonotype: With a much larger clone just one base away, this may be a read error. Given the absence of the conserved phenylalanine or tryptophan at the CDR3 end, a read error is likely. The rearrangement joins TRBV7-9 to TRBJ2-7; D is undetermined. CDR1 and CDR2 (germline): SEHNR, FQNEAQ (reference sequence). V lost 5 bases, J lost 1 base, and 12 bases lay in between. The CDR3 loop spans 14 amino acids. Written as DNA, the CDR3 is TGTGCCAGCAGCCAGGAATCCCGTTCCTACGAGCAGTACTCC. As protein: CASSQESRSYEQYS.

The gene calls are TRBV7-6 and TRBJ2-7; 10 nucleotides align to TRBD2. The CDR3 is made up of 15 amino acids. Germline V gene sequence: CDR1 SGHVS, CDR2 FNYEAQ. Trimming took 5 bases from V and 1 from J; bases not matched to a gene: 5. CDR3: CASSRGTSDSYEQYF. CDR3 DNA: TGTGCCAGCAGCCGAGGGACTAGCGATTCCTACGAGCAGTACTTC.

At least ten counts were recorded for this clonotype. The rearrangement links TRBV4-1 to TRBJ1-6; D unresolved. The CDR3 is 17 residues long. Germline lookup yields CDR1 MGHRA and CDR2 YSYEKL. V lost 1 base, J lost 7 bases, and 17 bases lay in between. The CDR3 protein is CASSQVYLGELNSPLHF. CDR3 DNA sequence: TGCGCCAGCAGCCAAGTGTACCTGGGAGAGCTAAATTCACCCCTCCACTTT.

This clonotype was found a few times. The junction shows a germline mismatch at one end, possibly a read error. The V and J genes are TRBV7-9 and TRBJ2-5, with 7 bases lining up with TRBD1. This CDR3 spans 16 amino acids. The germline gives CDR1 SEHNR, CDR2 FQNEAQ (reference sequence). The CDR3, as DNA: TGTGCCAGCAGTTTAGCCCCCATACAGGGGCAAGAGATCCAGTACTTC. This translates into CASSLAPIQGQEIQYF.

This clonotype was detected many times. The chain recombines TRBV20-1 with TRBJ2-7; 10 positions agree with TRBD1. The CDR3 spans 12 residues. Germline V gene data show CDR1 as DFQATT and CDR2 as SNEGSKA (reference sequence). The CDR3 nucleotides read TGCAGCTCTCGGGACAGGGGCAACGAGCAGTACTTC. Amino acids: CSSRDRGNEQYF.

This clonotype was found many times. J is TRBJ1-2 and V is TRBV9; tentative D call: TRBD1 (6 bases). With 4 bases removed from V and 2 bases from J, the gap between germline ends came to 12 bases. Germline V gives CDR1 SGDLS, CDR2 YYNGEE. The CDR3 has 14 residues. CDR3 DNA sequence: TGTGCCAGCAGCACCACAACAGGGAACTATGGCTACACCTTC. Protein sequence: CASSTTTGNYGYTF.

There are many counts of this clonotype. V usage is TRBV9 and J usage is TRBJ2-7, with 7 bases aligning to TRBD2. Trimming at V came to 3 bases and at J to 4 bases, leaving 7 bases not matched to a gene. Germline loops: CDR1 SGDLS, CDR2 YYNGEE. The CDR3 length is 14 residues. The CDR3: CASSAGPSGYEQYF. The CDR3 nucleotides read TGTGCCAGCAGCGCCGGACCTAGCGGATACGAGCAGTACTTC.

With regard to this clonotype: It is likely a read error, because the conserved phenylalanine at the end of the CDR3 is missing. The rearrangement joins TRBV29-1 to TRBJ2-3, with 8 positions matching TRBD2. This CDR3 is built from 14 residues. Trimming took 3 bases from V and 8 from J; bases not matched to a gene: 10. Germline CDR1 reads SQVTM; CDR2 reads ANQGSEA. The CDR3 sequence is CSVEGLVWAGTQYY. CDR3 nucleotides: TGCAGCGTTGAGGGACTAGTTTGGGCAGGTACGCAGTATTAT.